Shown below are 24 T cell receptor beta chains from a single sample sequenced in a study of cytomegalovirus exposure and HLA in healthy donors. The PCR contained 60 Vbeta and 13 Jbeta primers. TCRdb keeps only in-frame clones here, not all; method: immunoSEQ multiplex PCR. The sample holds about 200,000 clones, roughly 80% seen once. Sequencing used PBMCs. These receptors originate from a man aged 45-60 years in good health and CMV-seronegative.

There are a few counts of this clone. V gene TRBV30 combines with J gene TRBJ2-1, with 8 bases matching TRBD2. The CDR3 totals 14 residues. V was pared by 4 bases and J by 4 bases, with 6 bases of the junction left unmatched. Germline V gene sequence: CDR1 GTSNPN, CDR2 SVGIG (reference sequence). The DNA for the CDR3 is TGTGCCTGGATGGGGACTAGTAGGTACAATGAGCAGTTCTTC. It specifies CAWMGTSRYNEQFF.

V gene TRBV28 combines with J gene TRBJ1-1, with TRBD1 matching over 8 bases. CDR1 is MDHEN and CDR2 is SYDVKM in the germline V gene. The CDR3 consists of 14 residues. V lost 5 bases to trimming and J lost 4 bases; unmatched junction nucleotides: 6. The CDR3 reads CASSHRGRTTEAFF. The CDR3, as DNA: TGTGCCAGCAGTCACAGGGGGAGGACCACTGAAGCTTTCTTT.

This clone appeared a single time. The CDR3 sequence: CASSEWDRPDTQYF. The CDR3 DNA follows: TGTGCCAGCAGTGAATGGGACAGGCCAGATACGCAGTATTTT. The rearrangement joins TRBV6-1 to TRBJ2-3; 8 nucleotides align to TRBD1. CDR3 length: 14 amino acids. With V trimmed by 2 bases and J by 4 bases, 2 bases remained unmatched. Germline V gene data show CDR1 as MNHNS and CDR2 as SASEGT.

This chain uses TRBV5-4 with TRBJ2-7; 7 nucleotides align to TRBD1. The germline V gene has CDR1 SGHNT and CDR2 YYREEE (reference sequence). The CDR3 totals 14 residues. The ends lost 3 bases at V and 1 base at J; junction bases unmatched: 4. Here the CDR3 reads CASSSRQGSYEQYF. The DNA for the CDR3 is TGTGCCAGCAGCTCGCGACAGGGTTCCTACGAGCAGTACTTC.

CDR3 region: CATDTVYQETQYF. As DNA, the CDR3 is TGTGCCACCGACACTGTGTACCAAGAGACCCAGTACTTC. This chain links TRBV2 with TRBJ2-5, with unresolved D. Germline V CDR1 and CDR2: SNHLY, FYNNEI. This CDR3 contains 13 residues. The germline V and J ends were trimmed by 10 bases and 0 bases, with 12 bases remaining between them.

This clone has just a few counts. DNA for the CDR3: TGTGCCAGCAAGAGGACAGAGAACACTGAAGCTTTCTTT. This sequence encodes CASKRTENTEAFF. The chain carries TRBV2 and TRBJ1-1; possible D gene TRBD1, 6 bases. V dropped 7 bases and J dropped 1 base, with 10 bases sitting between them. CDR1 is SNHLY and CDR2 is FYNNEI in the germline V gene. The CDR3 has 13 amino acids.

The chain's CDR3 is CSVKGTGGNSYEQYF. The DNA for the CDR3 is TGCAGCGTTAAGGGGACAGGGGGGAACTCCTACGAGCAGTACTTC. The V gene is TRBV29-1, the J gene TRBJ2-7, with TRBD1 identical over 11 bases. Unmatched junction bases numbered 6, after V lost 5 bases and J lost 0 bases. This CDR3 comprises 15 residues. Germline-derived CDR1 and CDR2 are SQVTM and ANQGSEA.

CDR3: CASSPLDRGRISGNTIYF. The CDR3, as DNA: TGTGCCAGCTCACCACTGGACAGGGGGCGAATCTCTGGAAACACCATATATTTT. The V and J genes are TRBV18 and TRBJ1-3, with 11 bases that match TRBD1. V lost 1 base and J lost 0; bases outside the gene matches: 5. Per the germline V gene, CDR1 is KGHSH and CDR2 is LQKENI. This CDR3 region has 18 residues.

The chain employs TRBV7-2 and TRBJ1-1; 8 bases match TRBD1. The CDR3 length is 16 residues. J gave up 0 bases and V 1 base, and 4 bases lay outside the gene matches. Germline V CDR1 and CDR2: SGHTA, FQGNSA. Written as DNA, the CDR3 is TGTGCCAGCAGCTTAGGTTTGGACAGGGTGAACACTGAAGCTTTCTTT. The encoded protein is CASSLGLDRVNTEAFF.

The CDR3 spells CASSLEGHQETQYF. The CDR3 nucleotides read TGCGCCAGCAGCTTGGAGGGGCACCAAGAGACCCAGTACTTC. The rearrangement uses TRBV5-1 and TRBJ2-5, with D perhaps matching TRBD1 (5 bases). This CDR3 region has 14 residues. Germline CDR1 SGHRS, CDR2 YFSETQ. V lost 0 bases to trimming and J lost 0 bases, with 6 bases between them.

The chain links TRBV19 to TRBJ1-1, with D possibly being TRBD1 (6 bases). This CDR3 is built from 15 residues. Germline V gene sequence: CDR1 LNHDA, CDR2 SQIVND (reference sequence). Trimming cost V 8 bases and J 1 base, with 17 bases left between them. CDR3 region: CASLQGESENTEAFF. The CDR3 DNA reads as TGTGCCAGTCTACAGGGCGAGTCGGAGAACACTGAAGCTTTCTTT.

The rearrangement joins TRBV6-6 to TRBJ2-5; TRBD1 agrees at 7 bases. V was clipped by 5 bases and J by 2 bases; unmatched bases: 2. This CDR3 has 13 residues. CDR1 and CDR2 (germline): MNHNY, SVGAGI (reference sequence). CDR3 in amino acids: CASSGTEQETQYF. The CDR3 DNA is TGTGCCAGCAGTGGGACAGAGCAAGAGACCCAGTACTTC.

The chain uses TRBV10-2 and TRBJ2-5; TRBD1 might be the D (6 bases). The V end was cut by 6 bases, the J end by 4 bases, with 12 bases between. The CDR3 runs to 13 residues. CDR1 is WSHSY and CDR2 is SAAADI in the germline V gene. The CDR3 nucleotides read TGCGCCAGCAGAGGGGGTCTCGGAGAGACCCAGTACTTC. It yields the protein CASRGGLGETQYF.

This clone was picked up one time. The V gene is TRBV11-3, the J gene TRBJ2-2; weak D call: TRBD2 (6 bases). The germline CDR1 and CDR2 sequences are SGHNT and YENEEA. Trimming stripped 1 base from V and 7 bases from J, with 13 bases between. The CDR3 is 15 amino acids. CDR3 sequence reads: CASSLAGTAGGELFF. CDR3 bases: TGTGCCAGCAGCTTAGCCGGGACTGCGGGCGGGGAGCTGTTTTTT.

This clone was seen a handful of times. The V call is TRBV30, the J call TRBJ2-7, with 9 positions matching TRBD1. The V and J ends lost 2 bases and 0 bases, in that order; junction bases with no gene match: 8. The CDR3 is made up of 16 amino acids. CDR1 and CDR2 from the germline V gene are GTSNPN and SVGIG (reference sequence). CDR3 in amino acids: CAWSPTDRGFSYEQYF. As DNA, the CDR3 is TGTGCCTGGAGTCCAACGGACAGGGGTTTCTCCTACGAGCAGTACTTC.

The chain combines TRBV7-3 with TRBJ2-1; tentative D call: TRBD1 (6 bases). Trimming left V 3 bases short and J 2 bases short, with 11 bases between. The germline CDR1 and CDR2 sequences are SGHTA and FQGTGA. The CDR3 spans 15 residues. This CDR3 is CASSLGRGAYNEQFF. The CDR3, as DNA: TGTGCCAGCAGCTTGGGCAGGGGTGCCTACAATGAGCAGTTCTTC. The full variable domain, its missing parts supplied by reference TRBV7-3 and TRBJ2-1, is GAGVSQTPSNKVTEKGKYVELRCDPISGHTALYWYRQSLGQGPEFLIYFQGTGAADDSGLPNDRFFAVRPEGSVSTLKIQRTERGDSAVYLCASSLGRGAYNEQFFGPGTRLTVL.

About this clone itself: A read error may account for a junction end that differs from germline. The V call is TRBV2, the J call TRBJ2-6; TRBD2 matches 13 bases. Looked up from germline, CDR1 is SNHLY and CDR2 is FYNNEI. This CDR3 has 17 amino acids. CDR3 residues: CASSPGLAGPGANGLTF. In DNA form, the CDR3 reads TGTGCCAGCAGTCCGGGACTAGCGGGGCCTGGAGCCAACGGCCTGACTTTC.

This clone was recorded once. This rearrangement joins TRBV5-1 to TRBJ1-3, with 9 bases that match TRBD1. J was trimmed by 3 bases and V by 3 bases; bases with no gene match: 4. The CDR3 runs to 15 residues. Germline V gene data show CDR1 as SGHRS and CDR2 as YFSETQ. CDR3: CASSSSGQGGNTIYF. The DNA for the CDR3 is TGCGCCAGCAGCTCATCGGGACAGGGTGGAAACACCATATATTTT.

This sequence joins TRBV30 and TRBJ1-5; TRBD1 is a possible D gene (6 bases). V lost 2 bases and J 4 bases, leaving 21 bases between the germline ends. CDR1 is GTSNPN and CDR2 is SVGIG in the germline V gene (reference sequence). This CDR3 comprises 17 residues. The CDR3 nucleotides are TGTGCCTGGAGTTCCCGACAGGCCGTCCTACGAAATCAGCCCCAGCATTTT. It yields the protein CAWSSRQAVLRNQPQHF. The full variable domain, completed using reference TRBV30 and TRBJ1-5, is SQTIHQWPATLVQPVGSPLSLECTVEGTSNPNLYWYRQAAGRGLQLLFYSVGIGQISSEVPQNLSASRPQDRQFILSSKKLLLSDSGFYLCAWSSRQAVLRNQPQHFGDGTRLSIL.

This clone came up a few times. The sample carries other DNA sequences with the same CDR3. The V gene is TRBV27, the J gene TRBJ2-3; TRBD2 matches 8 bases. Germline CDR1 MNHEY, CDR2 SMNVEV (reference sequence). The CDR3 contains 15 residues. Trimming took 2 bases from V and 3 from J; bases not matched to a gene: 4. Here the CDR3 reads CASSLREGLTDTQYF. The CDR3 region has the DNA TGTGCCAGCAGTTTACGGGAGGGCCTGACAGATACGCAGTATTTT.

V and J are TRBV6-1 and TRBJ2-2, with 12 bases that match TRBD2. The V gene's germline CDR1 is MNHNS and CDR2 SASEGT. CDR3 length: 18 amino acids. Unmatched junction bases numbered 10, after V lost 3 bases and J lost 5 bases. DNA of the CDR3: TGTGCCAGCAGTGAGGTACCGACTAGCGGGAGTAGTACCGGGGAGCTGTTTTTT. Its translation is CASSEVPTSGSSTGELFF.

On this clone itself: Other nucleotide sequences from this sample produce the same CDR3. The V call is TRBV28, the J call TRBJ1-2, with D possibly TRBD1 on 6 matching bases. In germline, CDR1 is MDHEN, CDR2 SYDVKM. The CDR3 loop spans 16 amino acids. The germline V and J ends were trimmed by 3 bases and 10 bases, with 24 bases remaining between them. CDR3 loop: CASSFGSAGALWDYTF. The CDR3 coding sequence is TGTGCCAGCAGTTTTGGGTCGGCGGGGGCGTTGTGGGACTACACCTTC.

The CDR3 loop reads CASSIPYNEQFF. As DNA, the CDR3 is TGTGCCAGTAGTATCCCGTACAATGAGCAGTTCTTC. This chain joins TRBV19 and TRBJ2-1; D not resolved. This CDR3 region has 12 residues. V gave up 3 bases and J gave up 4 bases, with 4 bases separating them. In germline, CDR1 is LNHDA, CDR2 SQIVND (reference sequence).

This chain connects TRBV6-6 to TRBJ2-1, with 12 positions matching TRBD2. The V gene's germline CDR1 is MNHNY and CDR2 SVGAGI (reference sequence). Germline trimming cut 2 bases from V and 8 bases from J; bases unmatched to any gene: 4. CDR3 size: 15 residues. This CDR3 is CASSYGLAGGDEQFF. The CDR3 nucleotides read TGTGCCAGCAGTTACGGTCTAGCGGGAGGGGATGAGCAGTTCTTC.